The present TCR beta chain was sequenced within a study of blood T cell repertoires in COVID-19. Assay: immunoSEQ multiplex PCR; the TCRdb copy retains only in-frame clones and omits some. The data contain about 190,000 clones, around 90% of them seen just once; the ten biggest clones take up 0.62%. The table lists this clone with a few counts. Germline-derived CDR1 and CDR2 are SGHAT and FQNNGV. V shed 5 bases and J shed 3 bases, with 20 bases lying between them. This CDR3 is built from 16 residues. The chain carries TRBV11-2 and TRBJ2-7; possibly TRBD2 for D (5 bases). The receptor's source is a middle-aged man with acute or convalescent COVID-19. Sequences were obtained from peripheral blood. CDR3 loop: CASSPPSAGKYYEQYF. CDR3 nucleotide sequence: TGTGCCAGCAGCCCCCCGTCGGCGGGCAAATACTACGAGCAGTACTTC. Complete variable domain (other parts from reference TRBV11-2 and TRBJ2-7): EAGVAQSPRYKIIEKRQSVAFWCNPISGHATLYWYQQILGQGPKLLIQFQNNGVVDDSQLPKDRFSAERLKGVDSTLKIQPAKLEDSAVYLCASSPPSAGKYYEQYFGPGTRLTVT.